These T cell receptor beta chains were read from a single sample in a study of cytomegalovirus exposure and HLA in healthy donors. Profiled with immunoSEQ multiplex PCR; TCRdb holds only in-frame clones, not every one. The sample includes some 140,000 clones, more than 60% of them seen just once. Sequenced: PBMCs. The receptors were gathered from a woman aged 40 to 49 in good health and CMV-seronegative. CDR3s include the opening cysteine and the closing phenylalanine or tryptophan. A D gene is named only where the DNA matches it firmly. The size entry is marked missing in some rows and otherwise reads once, few, many or a size class.

D gene,J gene,clone size,V gene,CDR3 protein,CDR3 DNA
.,TRBJ2-7,.,TRBV10-1,CASSSGSSNMAEQYF,TGCGCCAGCAGTAGCGGGTCTAGCAACATGGCCGAGCAGTACTTC
TRBD2,TRBJ2-5,.,TRBV5-8,CASSLVGTSGPTYQETQYF,TGTGCCAGCAGCTTGGTGGGGACTAGCGGGCCTACGTACCAAGAGACCCAGTACTTC
.,TRBJ2-7,.,TRBV5-1,CASSLATGSYEQYF,TGCGCCAGCAGCTTGGCAACAGGGTCCTACGAGCAGTACTTC
.,TRBJ1-1,.,TRBV6-4,CASRPRTDSTEAFF,TGTGCCAGCAGACCCCGGACAGACTCCACTGAAGCTTTCTTT
.,TRBJ2-3,few,TRBV5-4,CASSLTGGPADTQYF,TGTGCCAGCAGTCTTACCGGAGGGCCAGCAGATACGCAGTATTTT
TRBD1,TRBJ1-4,.,TRBV19,CASSIDRGREKLFF,TGTGCCAGTAGTATTGACAGGGGGCGAGAAAAACTGTTTTTT
.,TRBJ2-5,.,TRBV23-1,CAGPRLRQDGEETQYF,TGCGCCGGCCCCCGTCTTCGGCAGGACGGGGAAGAGACCCAGTACTTC
.,TRBJ1-1,.,TRBV10-2,CASSDDRNFMNTEAFF,TGCGCCAGCAGTGACGACAGGAACTTTATGAACACTGAAGCTTTCTTT
.,TRBJ1-4,once,TRBV19,CATNRDGNEKLFF,TGTGCCACCAACAGGGATGGTAATGAAAAACTGTTTTTT
.,TRBJ1-2,.,TRBV25-1,CASRRQDSYGYTF,TGTGCCAGCCGTCGGCAGGACTCCTATGGCTACACCTTC
TRBD1,TRBJ2-7,.,TRBV30,CAWSVDFEIWDRPYEQYF,TGTGCCTGGAGTGTAGATTTCGAGATTTGGGACAGGCCCTACGAGCAGTACTTC
.,TRBJ1-4,.,TRBV5-4,CASSLDRTNEKLFF,TGTGCCAGCAGCTTGGACAGGACTAATGAAAAACTGTTTTTT
TRBD2,TRBJ2-1,.,TRBV6-5,CASSPTSGGLQFF,TGTGCCAGCAGCCCGACTAGCGGGGGGTTACAGTTCTTC
TRBD1,TRBJ1-1,.,TRBV6-5,CASSPGTGKTEAFF,TGTGCCAGCAGCCCCGGGACAGGGAAAACTGAAGCTTTCTTT
.,TRBJ2-3,.,TRBV5-4,CASSYGSTDTQYF,TGTGCCAGCAGCTACGGGAGCACAGATACGCAGTATTTT
.,TRBJ2-7,.,TRBV6-5,CASSYSPVPSYEQYF,TGTGCCAGCAGTTACTCGCCGGTGCCCTCCTACGAGCAGTACTTC
TRBD2,TRBJ2-7,.,TRBV11-3,CASGGRARYEQYF,TGTGCCAGCGGGGGGAGGGCCAGGTACGAGCAGTACTTC
TRBD1,TRBJ2-2,.,TRBV5-1,CASSRTGVRNTGELFF,TGCGCCAGCAGCCGGACAGGGGTCAGGAACACCGGGGAGCTGTTTTTT
.,TRBJ2-7,once,TRBV4-1,CASSRDTAYEQYF,TGCGCCAGCAGCCGAGACACGGCCTACGAGCAGTACTTC
.,TRBJ1-2,.,TRBV27,CASSFLDRQGRGYTF,TGTGCCAGCAGTTTCTTAGACAGGCAGGGTCGGGGCTACACCTTC
.,TRBJ2-1,.,TRBV13,CASSQPFTLGYNEQFF,TGTGCCAGCAGCCAACCATTCACCCTAGGTTACAATGAGCAGTTCTTC
.,TRBJ1-4,.,TRBV5-1,CASSLGGINEKLFF,TGCGCCAGCAGCTTGGGGGGCATTAATGAAAAACTGTTTTTT
.,TRBJ2-2,.,TRBV29-1,CSVENSGTGELFF,TGCAGCGTTGAGAACTCAGGGACCGGGGAGCTGTTTTTT
TRBD1,TRBJ1-5,.,TRBV7-6,CASSPGQGLDEPQHF,TGTGCCAGCAGCCCGGGACAGGGGCTGGATGAGCCCCAGCATTTT
TRBD1,TRBJ2-5,.,TRBV5-1,CASSRDSLETQYF,TGCGCCAGCAGCCGGGACAGTTTGGAGACCCAGTACTTC
TRBD2,TRBJ2-1,.,TRBV29-1,CSVVASGAVGEQFF,TGCAGCGTTGTTGCTAGCGGGGCCGTGGGTGAGCAGTTCTTC
TRBD2,TRBJ2-1,few,TRBV7-8,CASSAPGLAGENEQFF,TGTGCCAGCAGCGCGCCGGGACTAGCGGGGGAGAATGAGCAGTTCTTC
.,TRBJ2-2,.,TRBV10-3,CAIGEDVRELFF,TGTGCCATCGGGGAGGACGTCCGGGAGCTGTTTTTT
.,TRBJ1-1,.,TRBV6-1,CASSEQGGTEAFF,TGTGCCAGCAGTGAACAAGGGGGCACTGAAGCTTTCTTT